This section outlines one T cell receptor beta chain sequence together with its context. Its antigen is as yet unknown. Within the sample, other DNA sequences also encode this same CDR3. The data are from a study of CD8+ T cells in alopecia areata. Study-level information: For the treated group, dosing was oral tofacitinib at 5 to 10 mg twice daily. Tofacitinib administration persisted for 6 to 18 months, succeeded by 6 months off drug. General study findings and limits: Greater clonality was observed in lesional scalp samples, especially alopecia totalis/universalis, versus normal scalp.

Extracted RNA was reverse transcribed, and the resulting cDNA served as sequencing template. Sequenced by immunoSEQ multiplex PCR; TCRdb stores in-frame clones only, minus some. The sample holds roughly 70,000 clones, 25% to 35% seen once. Treatment defined: oral pan-JAK inhibitor, 5-10 mg twice daily. Collected material from alopecia areata patients comprised lesional scalp punch biopsies and peripheral blood. V lost 0 bases, J lost 2 bases, and 2 bases lay in between. CDR3 length equals 11 residues. The germline V gene has CDR1 SQVTM and CDR2 ANQGSEA. The sample in question was CD8+ T cells sorted from blood, obtained at week 4, from a patient treated with tofacitinib. This chain links TRBV29-1 with TRBJ2-7, with D uncertain. This clonotype was obtained from a human donor with alopecia areata. As DNA, the CDR3 is TGCAGCGTTGAAGAAACCTACGAGCAGTACTTC. The encoded protein is CSVEETYEQYF.